The source of this T cell receptor beta chain is a study of T cells and Merkel cell carcinoma outcomes. Whole-study results and caveats: In Merkel cell carcinoma, repertoire and T-cell density reportedly predicted outcomes.

The data were produced by immunoSEQ multiplex PCR, yet TCRdb's version contains in-frame clones alone and is incomplete. The sample consists of 15,000 to 19,000 clones, about 90% of them appearing once. The CDR3 covers 15 residues. The germline V and J ends were trimmed by 6 bases and 6 bases, with 20 bases remaining between them. In germline, CDR1 is MNHEY, CDR2 SVGAGI. As concerns this clone: Antigen: not known.

This TCR was recovered from a human donor with Merkel cell carcinoma. The chain carries TRBV6-5 and TRBJ1-2; no definite D call. The sample consisted of tumor tissue from Merkel cell carcinoma. The CDR3 sequence is CASSLTTPLSNGYTF. The CDR3 bases are TGTGCCAGCAGCCTAACCACACCGCTATCTAATGGCTACACCTTC.